The 20 T cell receptor beta chains below all came from one sample that was sequenced in a study of shared T cell receptors in the human thymus. Produced via immunoSEQ multiplex PCR; TCRdb's table is partial and in-frame only. The sample consists of hundreds of thousands of clones, roughly 94% of them appearing once. Sequencing was done on a sample of thymocytes. Receptor source: a human donor.

This CDR3 is CASSHPRVAGTSGSRCETQYF. DNA for the CDR3: TGTGCCAGCAGCCACCCAAGGGTTGCCGGGACTAGCGGGAGTAGGTGCGAGACCCAGTACTTC. V is TRBV7-6 and J is TRBJ2-5; the match to TRBD2 covers 14 bases. The V and J ends lost 5 bases and 5 bases, in that order; junction bases with no gene match: 22. This CDR3 is 21 amino acids long. The germline V gene has CDR1 SGHVS and CDR2 FNYEAQ.

CDR3 residues: CASSFNGRRTDTQYF. CDR3 DNA: TGTGCCAGCAGCTTTAATGGACGGCGCACAGATACGCAGTATTTT. The chain links TRBV11-3 to TRBJ2-3; no reliable D call. This CDR3 is 15 amino acids long. Germline V lookup: CDR1 SGHNT, CDR2 YENEEA. With 3 bases removed from V and 1 base from J, the gap between germline ends came to 11 bases.

In DNA, the CDR3 is TGCGCCAGCAGCTTTGACGGTTTAGCCAAAAACATTCAGTACTTC. Its protein product is CASSFDGLAKNIQYF. The gene calls are TRBV5-1 and TRBJ2-4, with D uncertain. The germline V gene encodes CDR1 SGHRS and CDR2 YFSETQ. Trimming pared 2 bases from V and 0 bases from J, leaving 9 bases between. This CDR3 is built from 15 residues. The whole variable domain, remainder taken from reference TRBV5-1 and TRBJ2-4, is KAGVTQTPRYLIKTRGQQVTLSCSPISGHRSVSWYQQTPGQGLQFLFEYFSETQRNKGNFPGRFSGRQFSNSRSEMNVSTLELGDSALYLCASSFDGLAKNIQYFGAGTRLSVL.

This clone was recorded only once. The chain recombines TRBV28 with TRBJ1-2, with D unresolved. Germline values: CDR1 MDHEN, CDR2 SYDVKM. The CDR3 contains 15 residues. V dropped 5 bases and J dropped 3 bases, with 16 bases sitting between them. As DNA, the CDR3 is TGTGCCAGCAGTCCCATAGAGGCAGCCTACTATGGCTACACCTTC. Protein product: CASSPIEAAYYGYTF.

V usage is TRBV4-3 and J usage is TRBJ2-3; D gene ambiguous. Per the germline V gene, CDR1 is LGHNA and CDR2 is YSLEER. The CDR3 spans 18 residues. The V end was cut by 0 bases, the J end by 0 bases, with 16 bases between. CDR3 DNA sequence: TGCGCCAGCAGCCAAGATCCCGCTTATCTCACTAGCACAGATACGCAGTATTTT. This encodes CASSQDPAYLTSTDTQYF.

This rearrangement joins TRBV5-6 to TRBJ2-1; D possibly corresponds to TRBD1 (6 bases). The germline V gene has CDR1 SGHDT and CDR2 YYEEEE. CDR3 size: 14 residues. Trimming shortened V by 0 bases and J by 4 bases, and 8 bases separated the two germline ends. The CDR3 nucleotides read TGTGCCAGCAGCTTGGTAGGGGGTTACAATGAGCAGTTCTTC. Its protein is CASSLVGGYNEQFF.

V gene TRBV4-3 combines with J gene TRBJ2-1; 10 bases are a match to TRBD2. V lost 3 bases to trimming and J lost 4 bases; unmatched junction nucleotides: 24. CDR3 length equals 22 residues. CDR1 and CDR2 from the germline V gene are LGHNA and YSLEER. Here the CDR3 DNA reads TGCGCCAGCAGCCAGCCCGACGAGGGGGGAGATCGGCAGCGGGAGGGATACAATGAGCAGTTCTTC. Residues: CASSQPDEGGDRQREGYNEQFF.

The chain couples TRBV29-1 to TRBJ1-4; TRBD1 is a possible D gene (6 bases). The V gene lost 7 bases and the J gene lost 6 bases, with 21 bases spanning the gap. The CDR3 runs to 15 residues. From germline, CDR1 is SQVTM and CDR2 ANQGSEA. The CDR3 here is CSACVRVGADEKLFF. For the CDR3, the DNA is TGCAGCGCCTGCGTAAGGGTGGGGGCGGATGAAAAACTGTTTTTT.

The chain couples TRBV19 to TRBJ2-7, with D possibly being TRBD2 (5 bases). Trimming stripped 5 bases from V and 5 bases from J, with 19 bases between. This CDR3 comprises 15 residues. Germline CDR1 LNHDA, CDR2 SQIVND (reference sequence). CDR3 sequence: CASSQTIYAGDEQYF. CDR3 nucleotides: TGTGCCAGTAGTCAGACTATATACGCTGGGGACGAGCAGTACTTC. The complete variable domain, with remaining parts taken from reference TRBV19 and TRBJ2-7, reads DGGITQSPKYLFRKEGQNVTLSCEQNLNHDAMYWYRQDPGQGLRLIYYSQIVNDFQKGDIAEGYSVSREKKESFPLTVTSAQKNPTAFYLCASSQTIYAGDEQYFGPGTRLTVT.

This clone was found once. V is TRBV7-8 and J is TRBJ2-6, with D perhaps matching TRBD1 (6 bases). CDR3 length: 18 residues. Germline assignment: CDR1 SGHVS and CDR2 FQNEAQ. Trimming removed 4 bases at V and 0 bases at J, with 16 bases between. The CDR3 loop reads CASSSGQKPLSGANVLTF. CDR3 in DNA: TGTGCCAGCAGCTCCGGACAGAAACCCCTCTCTGGGGCCAACGTCCTGACTTTC.

This chain links TRBV6-6 with TRBJ2-7; no firm D call. Germline lookup yields CDR1 MNHNY and CDR2 SVGAGI (reference sequence). Trimming took off 0 bases at V and 2 bases at J, with 8 bases between the two ends. This CDR3 is built from 14 residues. CDR3 residues: CASSYSAETYEQYF. The CDR3 region has the DNA TGTGCCAGCAGTTACTCGGCAGAGACCTACGAGCAGTACTTC.

V usage is TRBV4-1 and J usage is TRBJ2-1; D gene uncertain. V was shortened by 0 bases and J by 5 bases, with 32 bases between the two germline ends. The germline V gene encodes CDR1 MGHRA and CDR2 YSYEKL. CDR3 length: 22 amino acids. The CDR3 sequence is CASSQDQRVIFMFPILDNEQFF. The CDR3 DNA follows: TGCGCCAGCAGCCAAGATCAAAGGGTCATTTTTATGTTTCCAATTCTTGACAATGAGCAGTTCTTC.

The genes are TRBV6-1 and TRBJ1-5; 9 bases are shared with TRBD1. Trimming took 6 bases from V and 7 from J; bases not matched to a gene: 7. The germline gives CDR1 MNHNS, CDR2 SASEGT. The CDR3 covers 14 residues. CDR3 residues: CASRGATGGQPQHF. The CDR3 nucleotides are TGTGCCAGCAGAGGGGCGACAGGGGGGCAGCCCCAGCATTTT.

This rearrangement joins TRBV16 to TRBJ2-7; D unclear. V lost 5 bases and J 6 bases, leaving 14 bases between the germline ends. In germline, CDR1 is KGHSY, CDR2 FQNENV. The CDR3 length is 13 residues. Here the CDR3 reads CASSVDPICEQYF. In DNA form, the CDR3 reads TGTGCCAGCAGCGTTGATCCGATCTGCGAGCAGTACTTC. The complete variable domain, with remaining parts taken from reference TRBV16 and TRBJ2-7, reads GEEVAQTPKHLVRGEGQKAKLYCAPIKGHSYVFWYQQVLKNEFKFLISFQNENVFDETGMPKERFSAKCLPNSPCSLEIQATKLEDSAVYFCASSVDPICEQYFGPGTRLTVT.

The chain links TRBV7-8 to TRBJ2-7; 7 bases line up with TRBD2. With V trimmed by 6 bases and J by 2 bases, 7 bases remained unmatched. CDR3 size: 14 residues. Per the germline V gene, CDR1 is SGHVS and CDR2 is FQNEAQ. This CDR3 reads CASSLRLAAYEQYF. CDR3 in DNA: TGTGCCAGCAGTCTCAGACTAGCAGCCTACGAGCAGTACTTC.

The CDR3 region is CASSSPQGATNEAFF. The CDR3, as DNA: TGTGCCAGCAGTTCTCCACAGGGGGCGACGAATGAAGCTTTCTTT. The V gene is TRBV28, the J gene TRBJ1-1, with 9 bases matching TRBD1. This CDR3 comprises 15 residues. Germline V lookup: CDR1 MDHEN, CDR2 SYDVKM. After removal of 4 bases from V and 7 bases from J, the junction contained 10 bases not matched to a gene.

The V gene is TRBV27, the J gene TRBJ2-3; D possibly matches TRBD1 or TRBD2 (5 bases each). The germline V gene encodes CDR1 MNHEY and CDR2 SMNVEV (reference sequence). V gave up 10 bases and J gave up 0 bases, with 14 bases separating them. This CDR3 is built from 14 residues. CDR3 protein: CAIRPGRSTDTQYF. CDR3 DNA: TGTGCCATCCGGCCAGGGAGAAGCACAGATACGCAGTATTTT.

This sequence joins TRBV5-8 and TRBJ1-3; D gene unclear. Per germline, CDR1 SGHTS and CDR2 YDEGEE. V lost 2 bases and J 0 bases, leaving 15 bases between the germline ends. The CDR3 spans 17 residues. CDR3 region: CASSLDSYYLSGNTIYF. The CDR3 nucleotides read TGTGCCAGCAGCTTAGATTCCTACTACCTCTCTGGAAACACCATATATTTT.

The chain couples TRBV6-6 to TRBJ2-7; 11 bases fit TRBD2. CDR1 and CDR2 from the germline V gene are MNHNY and SVGAGI (reference sequence). The V gene end was trimmed by 0 bases and the J gene end by 3 bases; junction bases not matched to a gene: 1. This CDR3 is built from 15 residues. The CDR3 DNA reads TGTGCCAGCAGTTACTCGACTAGCGGGATCTACGAGCAGTACTTC. The encoded protein is CASSYSTSGIYEQYF.

The chain links TRBV18 to TRBJ1-4, with D hard to call. Looked up from germline, CDR1 is KGHSH and CDR2 is LQKENI. The length of the CDR3 is 16 residues. Trimming removed 2 bases at V and 0 bases at J, with 10 bases between. The CDR3 loop reads CASSPCRFATNEKLFF. CDR3 coding DNA: TGTGCCAGCTCACCATGCAGGTTCGCAACTAATGAAAAACTGTTTTTT.